These T cell receptor beta chains were read from a single sample in a study of OX40 agonist ivuxolimab in advanced cancers. Libraries were prepared by immunoSEQ multiplex PCR; TCRdb keeps only in-frame clonotypes and omits some of them. Here the sample spans approximately 48,000 clones, 80% being singletons. The source material was CD4+ or CD8+ T cells sorted from blood, sampled in a trial of the OX40 agonist ivuxolimab. These receptors all come from an adult with an advanced solid tumor such as melanoma, head and neck, liver or kidney cancer. Each CDR3 is given with its conserved first and last residue. The D gene is left open where the match is weak. The size entry is marked missing in some rows and otherwise reads once, few, many or a size class.

V	size	D	J	CDR3	DNA
TRBV5-6	.	TRBD1	TRBJ2-4	CASSLRTGGILRNIQYF	TGTGCCAGCAGCCTACGGACAGGGGGCATTTTGAGAAACATTCAGTACTTC
TRBV27	.	.	TRBJ2-6	CASSPRGTAGANVLTF	TGTGCCAGCAGTCCCCGCGGGACAGCTGGGGCCAACGTCCTGACTTTC
TRBV5-1	.	.	TRBJ1-2	CASSLSAHYGYTF	TGCGCCAGCAGCTTGAGCGCCCACTATGGCTACACCTTC
TRBV7-8	.	.	TRBJ1-2	CASSFPGGYTF	TGTGCCAGCAGCTTTCCGGGTGGCTACACCTTC
TRBV30	.	TRBD1	TRBJ1-3	CAWSRDRGNGNTIYF	TGTGCCTGGAGTCGGGACAGGGGGAATGGAAACACCATATATTTT
TRBV7-2	.	.	TRBJ2-3	CASSFTGHGDTQYF	TGTGCCAGCAGCTTCACAGGGCACGGAGATACGCAGTATTTT
TRBV13	.	TRBD1	TRBJ1-3	CASSRQGPYNTIYF	TGTGCCAGCAGCCGACAGGGACCGTATAACACCATATATTTT
TRBV5-1	.	TRBD1	TRBJ1-1	CASSLSGTEGDQAFF	TGCGCCAGCAGCTTGTCGGGGACAGAGGGTGATCAAGCTTTCTTT
TRBV11-1	.	.	TRBJ1-1	CASSLGSEAFF	TGTGCCAGCAGCTTAGGCAGCGAAGCTTTCTTT
TRBV28	.	.	TRBJ2-7	CASSFQNYEQYF	TGTGCCAGCAGTTTTCAGAACTACGAGCAGTACTTC
TRBV29-1	.	.	TRBJ2-1	CSVVPPEEQFF	TGCAGCGTTGTTCCCCCGGAGGAGCAGTTCTTC
TRBV9	.	.	TRBJ2-1	CASSVSTGNYNEQFF	TGTGCCAGCAGCGTCTCGACGGGGAACTACAATGAGCAGTTCTTC
TRBV18	.	.	TRBJ2-5	CASSPDFSGSSAETQYF	TGTGCCAGCTCACCAGATTTTTCCGGGAGCTCGGCAGAGACCCAGTACTTC
TRBV19	once	.	TRBJ1-1	CASKNMNTEAFF	TGTGCCAGTAAAAACATGAACACTGAAGCTTTCTTT
TRBV7-8	.	.	TRBJ1-1	CASSLVQGNTEAFF	TGTGCCAGCAGCTTAGTCCAAGGGAACACTGAAGCTTTCTTT
TRBV21-1	.	.	TRBJ2-1	CASTRASFSLLNEQFF	TGTGCCAGCACCCGGGCTTCCTTTTCGCTGCTCAATGAGCAGTTCTTC
TRBV5-1	.	.	TRBJ2-2	CASRGGNTGELFF	TGCGCCAGCAGGGGCGGTAACACCGGGGAGCTGTTTTTT
TRBV27	.	.	TRBJ1-1	CASRFSNMNTEAFF	TGTGCCAGCAGATTTTCGAACATGAACACTGAAGCTTTCTTT
TRBV2	.	.	TRBJ2-7	CASTPSGPRAKQYF	TGTGCCAGCACACCTTCAGGACCTCGGGCAAAGCAGTACTTC
TRBV27	.	TRBD1	TRBJ1-5	CASSANRGRNQPQHF	TGTGCCAGCAGTGCCAACAGGGGGCGGAATCAGCCCCAGCATTTT
TRBV6-5	.	TRBD2	TRBJ2-1	CASREIAGYNEQFF	TGTGCCAGCAGAGAGATAGCGGGGTACAATGAGCAGTTCTTC
TRBV28	.	.	TRBJ1-5	CASSPAGQPQHF	TGTGCCAGCAGCCCCGCGGGCCAGCCCCAGCATTTT
TRBV10-3	.	.	TRBJ2-7	CAISDGQYEQYF	TGTGCCATCAGTGATGGACAGTACGAGCAGTACTTC
TRBV5-5	few	.	TRBJ2-6	CASSFQGLSGANVLTF	TGTGCCAGCAGCTTCCAGGGGCTCTCTGGGGCCAACGTCCTGACTTTC
TRBV11-2	few	.	TRBJ1-5	CASSLTQNQPQHF	TGTGCCAGCAGCTTAACCCAGAATCAGCCCCAGCATTTT
TRBV18	.	.	TRBJ2-5	CASSPQETQYF	TGTGCCAGCTCACCACAAGAGACCCAGTACTTC
TRBV6-6	.	.	TRBJ1-5	CASNPGLQGNQPQHF	TGTGCCAGCAACCCAGGTCTTCAGGGCAATCAGCCCCAGCATTTT
TRBV6-5	.	TRBD1	TRBJ2-7	CASSYTQGVYF	TGTGCCAGCAGTTACACACAGGGGGTGTACTTC
TRBV20-1	.	.	TRBJ2-5	CSYGFGETQYF	TGCAGTTACGGGTTCGGAGAGACCCAGTACTTC
TRBV10-3	.	TRBD2	TRBJ2-5	CAISLAGEETQYF	TGTGCCATCAGTCTAGCGGGGGAAGAGACCCAGTACTTC
TRBV19	.	TRBD1	TRBJ2-7	CAGSIPGQGGDEQYF	TGTGCCGGTAGTATACCCGGACAGGGTGGCGACGAGCAGTACTTC
TRBV6-6	once	.	TRBJ1-2	CASSYSRGLGYTF	TGTGCCAGCAGTTACTCAAGGGGCCTCGGCTACACCTTC
TRBV6-1	.	.	TRBJ2-7	CASSSGAYEQYF	TGTGCCAGCAGCTCAGGGGCCTACGAGCAGTACTTC
TRBV30	.	.	TRBJ1-5	CAWGRPNQPQHF	TGTGCCTGGGGCCGCCCCAATCAGCCCCAGCATTTT
TRBV2	.	TRBD1	TRBJ2-7	CASSEGTGLYEQYF	TGTGCCAGCAGTGAAGGGACAGGACTTTACGAGCAGTACTTC
TRBV12-2	.	.	TRBJ1-2	CASRPDKGVNYGYTF	TGTGCAAGTCGCCCCGATAAGGGGGTTAACTATGGCTACACCTTC
TRBV19	.	.	TRBJ2-7	CASSIGGTGTYEQYF	TGTGCCAGTAGTATTGGTGGAACTGGGACCTACGAGCAGTACTTC
TRBV12-1	.	.	TRBJ2-3	CASSFITGGCTDTQYF	TGTGCCAGCAGCTTTATAACCGGGGGCTGCACAGATACGCAGTATTTT
TRBV11-3	.	TRBD1	TRBJ1-4	CASSLGQGSEKLFF	TGTGCCAGCAGCTTAGGACAGGGGAGTGAAAAACTGTTTTTT
TRBV7-2	.	.	TRBJ1-6	CASSLVAGLIGSPLHF	TGTGCCAGCAGCTTAGTAGCGGGGTTGATTGGTTCACCCCTCCACTTT
TRBV9	.	.	TRBJ2-7	CASSPRAGATPDEQYF	TGTGCCAGCAGTCCCCGCGCAGGAGCCACACCCGACGAGCAGTACTTC
TRBV27	.	TRBD1	TRBJ1-5	CASSTGTGPWSGNQPQHF	TGTGCCAGCAGCACCGGGACAGGTCCATGGTCAGGCAATCAGCCCCAGCATTTT
TRBV7-2	.	TRBD1	TRBJ1-1	CASSLTPGTGGTEAFF	TGTGCCAGCAGCTTGACCCCCGGGACAGGGGGCACTGAAGCTTTCTTT
TRBV28	.	.	TRBJ1-5	CASSLGQPQHF	TGTGCCAGCAGTTTGGGCCAGCCCCAGCATTTT
TRBV5-6	.	TRBD1	TRBJ2-7	CASSRGTAEQYF	TGTGCCAGCAGCCGAGGGACAGCCGAGCAGTACTTC
TRBV5-5	.	TRBD1	TRBJ2-1	CASSPRTGTVYNEQFF	TGTGCCAGCAGCCCCCGGACAGGAACCGTCTACAATGAGCAGTTCTTC
TRBV10-3	.	.	TRBJ1-2	CAISESAGTLYGYTF	TGTGCCATCAGTGAGTCGGCCGGGACACTCTATGGCTACACCTTC
TRBV18	.	TRBD2	TRBJ2-1	CASSPPSGKINEQFF	TGTGCCAGCTCACCGCCGAGCGGGAAGATCAATGAGCAGTTCTTC
TRBV6-4	.	.	TRBJ1-2	CASSAQGKEGYTF	TGTGCCAGCAGTGCACAGGGTAAAGAGGGCTACACCTTC
TRBV19	.	TRBD1	TRBJ1-1	CASSPRGQGNTEAFF	TGTGCCAGTAGTCCCAGGGGGCAGGGGAACACTGAAGCTTTCTTT
TRBV19	.	.	TRBJ2-1	CASSIQARQFF	TGTGCCAGTAGTATACAGGCGAGGCAGTTCTTC
TRBV19	.	TRBD2	TRBJ2-1	CASSIRTSGRGPYNEQFF	TGTGCCAGTAGTATAAGGACTAGCGGGAGGGGACCCTACAATGAGCAGTTCTTC